These T cell receptor beta chains were read from a single sample in a study of blood T cells in healthy people across ages. TCRdb passed the 5' RACE reads through MiXCR, listing each CDR3 protein once. This sample has about 1.5 million distinct CDR3 sequences, with about 42% found just once. Sequencing used blood. Receptor source: a woman aged 18-35 years in good health. CDR3s include the opening cysteine and the closing phenylalanine or tryptophan. A D gene is named only where the DNA matches it firmly. Expanded clones get a size class; other rows say once, few or many, or leave the size out.

abundance: NA
j_gene: TRBJ2-3
d_gene: NA
v_gene: TRBV7-3
CDR3nt: TGTGCCAGCAGCGCAACTAGTTTCGCAGATACGCAGTATTTT
CDR3aa: CASSATSFADTQYF

abundance: NA
j_gene: TRBJ1-2
d_gene: NA
v_gene: TRBV29-1
CDR3nt: TGCAGCGTTGGCCCCGTCCTCGCTAACTATGGCTACACCTTC
CDR3aa: CSVGPVLANYGYTF

abundance: NA
j_gene: TRBJ1-1
d_gene: TRBD1
v_gene: TRBV10-3
CDR3nt: TGTGCCATACGGGAGGGACAGGGGATGAACACTGAAGCTTTCTTT
CDR3aa: CAIREGQGMNTEAFF

abundance: NA
j_gene: TRBJ2-3
d_gene: NA
v_gene: TRBV20-1
CDR3nt: TGCAGTGCTCCGCGGGCTAGCAGGAGTTCTGATACGCAGTATTTT
CDR3aa: CSAPRASRSSDTQYF

abundance: few
j_gene: TRBJ2-7
d_gene: NA
v_gene: TRBV5-1
CDR3nt: TGCGCCAGCAGCCATGACAGGCACTACGAGCAGTACTTC
CDR3aa: CASSHDRHYEQYF

abundance: NA
j_gene: TRBJ1-1
d_gene: TRBD1
v_gene: TRBV7-9
CDR3nt: TGTGCCAGCAGCTTCTCGGACAGGGGACGGGAGAACACTGAAGCTTTCTTT
CDR3aa: CASSFSDRGRENTEAFF

abundance: few
j_gene: TRBJ1-1
d_gene: NA
v_gene: TRBV7-3
CDR3nt: TGTGCCAGCAGCAACAACCGAGGGAGGGGGGACACTGAAGCTTTCTTT
CDR3aa: CASSNNRGRGDTEAFF

abundance: NA
j_gene: TRBJ2-7
d_gene: TRBD2
v_gene: TRBV5-1
CDR3nt: TGCGCCAGCAGCGTACAAAGCGGGGGTCCCTACGAGCAGTACTTC
CDR3aa: CASSVQSGGPYEQYF

abundance: many
j_gene: TRBJ2-1
d_gene: TRBD2
v_gene: TRBV27
CDR3nt: TGTGCCAGCACTTACCTAGCGGGGGGGCGTTCCAATGAGCAGTTCTTC
CDR3aa: CASTYLAGGRSNEQFF

abundance: NA
j_gene: TRBJ2-5
d_gene: NA
v_gene: TRBV6-2/TRBV6-3
CDR3nt: TGTGCCAGCAGTCTCATGAGAGAGCAGTACTTC
CDR3aa: CASSLMREQYF

abundance: few
j_gene: TRBJ2-1
d_gene: NA
v_gene: TRBV6-2/TRBV6-3
CDR3nt: TGTGCCAGCAGAAGGGACCGAGTCTCCTACAATGAGCAGTTCTTC
CDR3aa: CASRRDRVSYNEQFF

abundance: NA
j_gene: TRBJ2-7
d_gene: TRBD1
v_gene: TRBV29-1
CDR3nt: TGCAGCGTTGAATTTTACAGGGGGGCCTACGAGCAGTACTTC
CDR3aa: CSVEFYRGAYEQYF

abundance: NA
j_gene: TRBJ2-3
d_gene: TRBD2
v_gene: TRBV9
CDR3nt: TGTGCCAGCAGCGAAGGCGGGAGGGCCCTAGATACGCAGTATTTT
CDR3aa: CASSEGGRALDTQYF

abundance: NA
j_gene: TRBJ1-2
d_gene: TRBD1
v_gene: TRBV10-2
CDR3nt: TGCGCCAGCTCACAGGGGTTTGGGGACTATGGCTACACCTTC
CDR3aa: CASSQGFGDYGYTF

abundance: NA
j_gene: TRBJ2-1
d_gene: TRBD2
v_gene: TRBV11-2
CDR3nt: TGTGCCAGCAGCACCCCTTCTAGCGGGGGATACAATGAGCAGTTCTTC
CDR3aa: CASSTPSSGGYNEQFF

abundance: few
j_gene: TRBJ2-5
d_gene: NA
v_gene: TRBV29-1
CDR3nt: TGCAGCGTCGTAAGGGTTAAAGAGACCCAGTACTTC
CDR3aa: CSVVRVKETQYF

abundance: NA
j_gene: TRBJ1-1
d_gene: NA
v_gene: TRBV5-1
CDR3nt: TGCGCCAGCAGCGCAGAGGGATTCATTGAAGCTTTCTTT
CDR3aa: CASSAEGFIEAFF

abundance: NA
j_gene: TRBJ2-5
d_gene: TRBD2
v_gene: TRBV7-2
CDR3nt: TGTGCCAGCAGCTCAAATAGCGGGGGGGGAGACAATGAGCAGTACTTC
CDR3aa: CASSSNSGGGDNEQYF

abundance: NA
j_gene: TRBJ2-3
d_gene: TRBD2
v_gene: TRBV28
CDR3nt: TGTGCCAGCAGTTCCCGACTAGCGGGAAAGTACACAGATACGCAGTATTTT
CDR3aa: CASSSRLAGKYTDTQYF

abundance: NA
j_gene: TRBJ2-7
d_gene: TRBD2
v_gene: TRBV3-1
CDR3nt: TGTGCCAGCAGCCGCCACGGCACTAGCGGGGGCGCCTACGAGCAGTACTTC
CDR3aa: CASSRHGTSGGAYEQYF

abundance: few
j_gene: TRBJ2-1
d_gene: TRBD1
v_gene: TRBV9
CDR3nt: TGTGCCAGCAGCGCGACAGGGTTGAAGGTCTACAATGAGCAGTTCTTC
CDR3aa: CASSATGLKVYNEQFF

abundance: NA
j_gene: TRBJ1-2
d_gene: NA
v_gene: TRBV20-1
CDR3nt: TGCAGTGCTAGAGCGCCCGATAACTATGGCTACACCTTC
CDR3aa: CSARAPDNYGYTF

abundance: few
j_gene: TRBJ2-3
d_gene: NA
v_gene: TRBV10-3
CDR3nt: TGTGCCATCAGTGGAGAGAATAGCGCTACAGATACGCAGTATTTT
CDR3aa: CAISGENSATDTQYF

abundance: few
j_gene: TRBJ1-4
d_gene: NA
v_gene: TRBV4-1
CDR3nt: TGCGCCAGCAGCCAAGAAAGATCAACTAATGAAAAACTGTTTTTT
CDR3aa: CASSQERSTNEKLFF

abundance: few
j_gene: TRBJ1-1
d_gene: NA
v_gene: TRBV4-3
CDR3nt: TGCGCCAGCAGCCAAGAATTGGATACGGCGAACACTGAAGCTTTCTTT
CDR3aa: CASSQELDTANTEAFF

abundance: once
j_gene: TRBJ2-7
d_gene: NA
v_gene: TRBV6-5
CDR3nt: TGTGCCAGCAGTTACGGTCCAGCGGTCTCCTACAATGAGCAGTACTTC
CDR3aa: CASSYGPAVSYNEQYF

abundance: NA
j_gene: TRBJ2-3
d_gene: NA
v_gene: TRBV7-6
CDR3nt: TGTGCCAGCAGCCCTCAGGGGACTAGCACAGATACGCAGTATTTT
CDR3aa: CASSPQGTSTDTQYF

abundance: NA
j_gene: TRBJ2-7
d_gene: NA
v_gene: TRBV28
CDR3nt: TGTGCCAGCAGTTGGCCTTTAGGCTCCTACGAGCAGTACTTC
CDR3aa: CASSWPLGSYEQYF

abundance: few
j_gene: TRBJ1-5
d_gene: NA
v_gene: TRBV7-2
CDR3nt: TGTGCCAGCAGCTTAGGGGGTCATCAGCCCCAGCATTTT
CDR3aa: CASSLGGHQPQHF

abundance: NA
j_gene: TRBJ1-5
d_gene: NA
v_gene: TRBV28
CDR3nt: TGTGCCAGCAGTTTTGCGGGGGGGAGGCATTTT
CDR3aa: CASSFAGGRHF

abundance: NA
j_gene: TRBJ1-4
d_gene: TRBD1
v_gene: TRBV29-1
CDR3nt: TGCAGCGTTGAAGGACAGGGACTCGGTGAAAAACTGTTTTTT
CDR3aa: CSVEGQGLGEKLFF

abundance: few
j_gene: TRBJ2-1
d_gene: TRBD2
v_gene: TRBV4-2
CDR3nt: TGTGCCAGCAGCCAAGGGGGACTAGCGGGCTACAATGAGCAGTTCTTC
CDR3aa: CASSQGGLAGYNEQFF

abundance: NA
j_gene: TRBJ1-2
d_gene: TRBD1
v_gene: TRBV20-1
CDR3nt: TGCAGTGCTGCCGGGACAGACGTAAGGGGCTACACCTTC
CDR3aa: CSAAGTDVRGYTF

abundance: few
j_gene: TRBJ1-4
d_gene: NA
v_gene: TRBV4-3
CDR3nt: TGCGCCAGCAGCCAAGAGCCAGTTTCGGCAACTAATGAAAAACTGTTTTTT
CDR3aa: CASSQEPVSATNEKLFF

abundance: few
j_gene: TRBJ2-3
d_gene: TRBD2
v_gene: TRBV9
CDR3nt: TGTGCCAGCAGAGCTGGACTAGCGGGGATCACAGATACGCAGTATTTT
CDR3aa: CASRAGLAGITDTQYF

abundance: few
j_gene: TRBJ1-2
d_gene: NA
v_gene: TRBV3-1
CDR3nt: TGTGCCAGCAGCCGAGGGCCAGGAGGATTAAACTATGGCTACACCTTC
CDR3aa: CASSRGPGGLNYGYTF

abundance: NA
j_gene: TRBJ2-3
d_gene: NA
v_gene: TRBV29-1
CDR3nt: TGCAGCGTTGGTGGGGTGATCACAGATACGCAGTATTTT
CDR3aa: CSVGGVITDTQYF

abundance: many
j_gene: TRBJ2-5
d_gene: NA
v_gene: TRBV4-3
CDR3nt: TGCGCCAGCAGCGTAAGGGACACCCAAGAGACCCAGTACTTC
CDR3aa: CASSVRDTQETQYF

abundance: few
j_gene: TRBJ1-6
d_gene: NA
v_gene: TRBV19
CDR3nt: TGTGCCAGTAGTATAGTTTCCAGCGCGCCCCTCCACTTT
CDR3aa: CASSIVSSAPLHF

abundance: NA
j_gene: TRBJ1-6
d_gene: TRBD1
v_gene: TRBV3-1
CDR3nt: TGTGCCAGCAGCCACACAGGGGTAACTTCACCCCTCCACTTT
CDR3aa: CASSHTGVTSPLHF

abundance: many
j_gene: TRBJ1-2
d_gene: NA
v_gene: TRBV29-1
CDR3nt: TGCAGCGTTGACAGGGGCTCCTATGGCTACACCTTC
CDR3aa: CSVDRGSYGYTF

abundance: NA
j_gene: TRBJ1-1
d_gene: TRBD1
v_gene: TRBV27
CDR3nt: TGTGCCAGCAGGCGCGGACAGGGGATAATGAACACTGAAGCTTTCTTT
CDR3aa: CASRRGQGIMNTEAFF

abundance: few
j_gene: TRBJ1-4
d_gene: TRBD1
v_gene: TRBV12-3/TRBV12-4
CDR3nt: TGTGCCAGCACCCTGCGGGGACAGGGGGTGAATGAAAAACTGTTTTTT
CDR3aa: CASTLRGQGVNEKLFF

abundance: NA
j_gene: TRBJ1-5
d_gene: NA
v_gene: TRBV20-1
CDR3nt: TGCAGTGCCCGGCGGGGGGGAAAGGATCAGCCCCAGCATTTT
CDR3aa: CSARRGGKDQPQHF

abundance: few
j_gene: TRBJ2-6
d_gene: NA
v_gene: TRBV6-6
CDR3nt: TGTGCCAGCAGTTACCTGCCCCCCTCTGGGGCCAACGTCCTGACTTTC
CDR3aa: CASSYLPPSGANVLTF

abundance: NA
j_gene: TRBJ2-7
d_gene: NA
v_gene: TRBV28
CDR3nt: TGTGCCAGCGGAATAGGGTTGTACGAGCAGTACTTC
CDR3aa: CASGIGLYEQYF

abundance: NA
j_gene: TRBJ2-3
d_gene: NA
v_gene: TRBV20-1
CDR3nt: TGCAGTGCCGCTTGGTACAGGAACCGAGACGATACGCAGTATTTT
CDR3aa: CSAAWYRNRDDTQYF

abundance: NA
j_gene: TRBJ2-7
d_gene: NA
v_gene: TRBV5-1
CDR3nt: TGCGCCAGCAGGAGGTTCTTGTACAATGAGCAGTACTTC
CDR3aa: CASRRFLYNEQYF